This is a list of T cell receptor beta chains from one sample in a study of blood T cell repertoires in COVID-19. TCRdb keeps only in-frame clones here, not all; method: immunoSEQ multiplex PCR. The data show 45,000 to 50,000 clones, 85% to 90% seen once. The sample taken for sequencing was peripheral blood. These receptors were collected from a woman of 80 years or more with COVID-19, enrolled during active disease. CDR3s include the opening cysteine and the closing phenylalanine or tryptophan. A D gene is named only where the DNA matches it firmly. Rows give clone size only sometimes, using once, few, many, or a class for an expanded clone.

V	J	size	D	CDR3	DNA
TRBV6-5	TRBJ2-7	-	TRBD1	CASSVDRGRGEQYF	TGTGCCAGCAGCGTTGACAGGGGGCGCGGCGAGCAGTACTTC
TRBV18	TRBJ1-4	-	-	CASSRSRQPNEKLFF	TGTGCCAGCTCACGATCGAGACAGCCTAATGAAAAACTGTTTTTT
TRBV27	TRBJ2-1	-	TRBD2	CASRTSGYNEQFF	TGTGCCAGTCGGACTAGCGGATACAATGAGCAGTTCTTC
TRBV29-1	TRBJ2-2	-	TRBD2	CSATHRAGGYTGELFF	TGCAGCGCCACCCATAGAGCGGGGGGGTACACCGGGGAGCTGTTTTTT
TRBV7-8	TRBJ1-2	-	TRBD1	CASSPTGFGGYTF	TGTGCCAGCAGCCCGACAGGGTTCGGTGGCTACACCTTC
TRBV5-1	TRBJ2-1	-	-	CASSPSQPYNEQFF	TGCGCCAGCAGCCCCAGTCAACCCTACAATGAGCAGTTCTTC
TRBV28	TRBJ1-3	once	TRBD1	CASRRQGAGNTIYF	TGTGCCAGCAGAAGACAGGGGGCTGGAAACACCATATATTTT
TRBV27	TRBJ2-2	few	-	CASSPLLGSTGELFF	TGTGCCAGCAGTCCCCTGTTGGGGAGCACCGGGGAGCTGTTTTTT
TRBV12-3/TRBV12-4	TRBJ1-1	-	-	CASSLALGRAFF	TGTGCCAGCAGTTTAGCCCTGGGGAGAGCTTTCTTT
TRBV11-2	TRBJ1-4	-	TRBD1	CASSSDRGANEKLFF	TGTGCCAGCAGCTCAGACAGGGGAGCTAATGAAAAACTGTTTTTT
TRBV6-5	TRBJ1-2	-	-	CASSYSGGRRGYTF	TGTGCCAGCAGTTACTCCGGGGGGCGCCGAGGCTACACCTTC
TRBV5-1	TRBJ1-1	-	TRBD1	CASSLPGGSTEAFF	TGCGCCAGCAGCTTACCAGGGGGGAGCACTGAAGCTTTCTTT
TRBV18	TRBJ1-6	-	TRBD1	CASSRGQGSPLHF	TGTGCCAGCTCACGAGGACAGGGGTCACCCCTCCACTTT
TRBV5-6	TRBJ1-2	few	-	CASSPGGGRSYGYTF	TGTGCCAGCAGCCCGGGAGGAGGCAGGAGCTATGGCTACACCTTC
TRBV29-1	TRBJ2-3	-	TRBD2	CSSGGGWGTDTQYF	TGCAGCTCCGGGGGGGGATGGGGTACAGATACGCAGTATTTT
TRBV30	TRBJ1-4	-	-	CAWRARGQSEKLFF	TGTGCCTGGAGGGCGCGCGGCCAGTCTGAAAAACTGTTTTTT
TRBV6-5	TRBJ2-6	-	-	CASSHQGSGANVLTF	TGTGCCAGCAGCCACCAGGGATCTGGGGCCAACGTCCTGACTTTC
TRBV11-2	TRBJ1-1	-	TRBD1	CASSSRTGGNTEAFF	TGTGCCAGCAGCTCCCGGACAGGAGGGAACACTGAAGCTTTCTTT
TRBV30	TRBJ2-2	-	-	CAWTLGGARNTGELFF	TGTGCCTGGACCCTGGGGGGGGCTAGAAACACCGGGGAGCTGTTTTTT
TRBV18	TRBJ1-1	-	TRBD1	CASSPLGQGTEAFF	TGTGCCAGCTCACCTCTCGGACAGGGCACTGAAGCTTTCTTT
TRBV7-9	TRBJ1-6	-	-	CASSTGSGNSPLHF	TGTGCCAGCAGTACAGGGAGTGGTAATTCACCCCTCCACTTT
TRBV27	TRBJ2-7	-	TRBD1	CASTPRGTGTYYEQYF	TGTGCCAGCACCCCCAGAGGGACAGGGACATACTACGAGCAGTACTTC
TRBV5-1	TRBJ2-2	once	TRBD2	CASGEGGSYTGELFF	TGCGCCAGCGGGGAGGGTGGATCATACACCGGGGAGCTGTTTTTT
TRBV18	TRBJ2-5	-	TRBD1	CASSLNRGRQETQYF	TGTGCCAGCTCACTTAACAGGGGGCGCCAAGAGACCCAGTACTTC
TRBV29-1	TRBJ2-1	-	-	CSAIRVTNEQFF	TGCAGCGCAATCAGGGTTACCAATGAGCAGTTCTTC
TRBV23-1	TRBJ1-5	-	-	CASSPVNQPQHF	TGCGCCAGCAGTCCGGTTAATCAGCCCCAGCATTTT
TRBV5-1	TRBJ2-7	-	-	CASSYRQGSLHEQYF	TGCGCCAGCAGCTATCGGCAGGGTTCATTGCACGAGCAGTACTTC
TRBV5-1	TRBJ1-4	-	TRBD1	CASSPDRAINEKLFF	TGCGCCAGCAGCCCGGACAGGGCAATTAATGAAAAACTGTTTTTT
TRBV18	TRBJ1-1	-	TRBD1	CASSQDRKNTEAFF	TGTGCCAGCTCCCAGGACAGGAAGAACACTGAAGCTTTCTTT
TRBV28	TRBJ2-7	-	TRBD1	CASRFTQGAGSYEQYF	TGTGCCAGCAGATTCACACAGGGGGCGGGCTCGTACGAGCAGTACTTC
TRBV5-4	TRBJ1-2	few	-	CASSYRRGGAGGYTF	TGTGCCAGCAGCTACCGCAGGGGAGGGGCGGGAGGCTACACCTTC
TRBV9	TRBJ1-2	-	TRBD1	CASLGQHYGYTF	TGTGCCAGCTTGGGACAGCACTATGGCTACACCTTC
TRBV6-1	TRBJ1-2	-	-	CASSERHPLGYTF	TGTGCCAGCAGTGAACGACACCCCCTTGGCTACACCTTC
TRBV6-6	TRBJ2-3	-	TRBD1	CASTSEGQGNTDTQYF	TGTGCCAGCACTTCCGAGGGACAGGGCAACACAGATACGCAGTATTTT
TRBV10-1	TRBJ2-1	-	TRBD2	CASSGRTSGREQFF	TGCGCCAGCAGTGGACGGACTAGCGGGAGAGAGCAGTTCTTC
TRBV11-3	TRBJ2-3	-	-	CASSSPGDTQYF	TGTGCCAGCAGCTCCCCGGGAGATACGCAGTATTTT
TRBV6-2/TRBV6-3	TRBJ1-5	-	-	CASSWGRTSNQPQHF	TGTGCCAGCAGTTGGGGCAGGACCTCTAATCAGCCCCAGCATTTT
TRBV18	TRBJ2-4	-	TRBD1	CASSPRQGTNIQYF	TGTGCCAGCTCACCTCGACAGGGGACGAACATTCAGTACTTC
TRBV5-4	TRBJ2-7	-	TRBD2	CASSPPGTSGSGAYEQYF	TGTGCCAGCAGTCCCCCCGGGACTAGCGGGAGTGGGGCCTACGAGCAGTACTTC
TRBV5-1	TRBJ2-2	-	-	CASSLVVMSTGELFF	TGCGCCAGCAGCTTGGTAGTAATGAGCACCGGGGAGCTGTTTTTT
TRBV29-1	TRBJ1-5	-	-	CSVETDPVKPQHF	TGCAGCGTTGAGACAGACCCCGTGAAGCCCCAGCATTTT
TRBV5-6	TRBJ2-2	once	TRBD2	CASSLEGLAESTGELFF	TGTGCCAGCAGCTTGGAGGGACTAGCTGAGAGCACCGGGGAGCTGTTTTTT
TRBV2	TRBJ2-7	-	TRBD1	CASSAGQGAYEQYF	TGTGCCAGCAGTGCGGGACAGGGGGCTTACGAGCAGTACTTC
TRBV27	TRBJ2-2	-	TRBD1	CASSPRDRYRGGGELFF	TGTGCCAGCAGTCCCCGGGACAGGTATCGAGGCGGCGGGGAGCTGTTTTTT
TRBV5-1	TRBJ1-4	-	-	CASRLSGTNEKLFF	TGCGCCAGCCGGCTTTCAGGGACTAATGAAAAACTGTTTTTT
TRBV19	TRBJ1-5	-	-	CASSILYIGGAQPQHF	TGTGCCAGTAGTATTTTGTATATAGGTGGGGCCCAGCCCCAGCATTTT
TRBV28	TRBJ2-5	-	TRBD2	CASNRRASGSMETQYF	TGTGCCAGCAACCGCCGGGCTAGCGGGAGTATGGAGACCCAGTACTTC
TRBV3-1/TRBV3-2	TRBJ1-1	few	-	CASSWTRNTEAFF	TGTGCCAGCAGCTGGACACGCAACACTGAAGCTTTCTTT
TRBV5-4	TRBJ1-2	once	TRBD1	CASSLVGQGFGGYTF	TGTGCCAGCAGCTTGGTAGGACAGGGGTTCGGTGGCTACACCTTC
TRBV24-1	TRBJ1-1	-	TRBD1	CATSSSGTGVGTEAFF	TGTGCCACCAGTTCCTCCGGGACAGGGGTGGGCACTGAAGCTTTCTTT
TRBV5-1	TRBJ1-2	-	TRBD1	CASSLLGQGGGGGYTF	TGCGCCAGCAGTCTTTTAGGACAGGGAGGCGGAGGTGGCTACACCTTC
TRBV7-3	TRBJ2-5	-	-	CASSLYAGLQETQYF	TGTGCCAGCAGCTTATACGCGGGGCTCCAAGAGACCCAGTACTTC
TRBV7-3	TRBJ1-1	few	-	CASSPAGGQGGTEAFF	TGTGCCAGCAGCCCCGCGGGGGGGCAAGGGGGTACTGAAGCTTTCTTT
TRBV27	TRBJ1-1	once	-	CASSLYNQGNTEAFF	TGTGCCAGCAGTTTGTATAACCAGGGTAACACTGAAGCTTTCTTT
TRBV6-5	TRBJ2-2	once	-	CASNKKTGELFF	TGTGCCAGCAACAAAAAGACCGGGGAGCTGTTTTTT